This T cell receptor beta chain comes out of a study of CD8+CD57+ T cells in acquired aplastic anemia. It was genomic DNA that served as the template for profiling TCR beta VDJ and CDR3. One entry per CDR3 protein results from TCRdb running MiXCR on the reads. The data show 150,000 or so distinct CDR3 sequences, 50% to 75% seen once. V lost 5 bases, J lost 3 bases, and 11 bases stayed unmatched. The germline V gene encodes CDR1 LNHNV and CDR2 YYDKDF (reference sequence). The CDR3 length is 19 residues. Sequenced material: sorted CD4+, CD8+, or CD8+CD57+ T cells (not recorded which) from PBMCs. The origin of this receptor is a human donor in good health. This sequence joins TRBV15 and TRBJ2-6, with TRBD1 matching 12 bases. CDR3 bases: TGTGCCACCAGCCGGGTCGGGGGACAGGGGGCTTATGGGGCCAACGTCCTGACTTTC. The encoded protein is CATSRVGGQGAYGANVLTF.